This TCR beta chain is drawn from a study of T cells in tuberculosis. Across the study: Sequenced TCRs come from CD1B-GMM tetramer-binding T cells. Study-level results: Shorter CDR3-alpha in active tuberculosis partly drove smaller distances. Active tuberculosis alpha repertoires lay closer to GMM-specific TCRs than controls'.

Method: immunoSEQ multiplex PCR; TCRdb's copy keeps in-frame clones and lacks some. The sample holds over 30,000 clones, approximately 97% seen once. Germline values: CDR1 SGHVS, CDR2 FQNEAQ. V dropped 2 bases and J dropped 0 bases, with 8 bases sitting between them. The CDR3 has 15 amino acids. Comment on this clone: No antigen is known for it.

The clonotype was recovered from a donor aged 10-30 years with latent tuberculosis or without tuberculosis infection. The sequenced sample consisted of PBMCs. The chain employs TRBV7-8 and TRBJ1-5; D remains unclear. The CDR3 DNA sequence: TGTGCCAGCAGCTTATGGAGGGTTAGCAATCAGCCCCAGCATTTT. Encoded protein: CASSLWRVSNQPQHF. The full variable domain, completed using reference TRBV7-8 and TRBJ1-5, is GAGVSQSPRYKVAKRGQDVALRCDPISGHVSLFWYQQALGQGPEFLTYFQNEAQLDKSGLPSDRFFAERPEGSVSTLKIQRTQQEDSAVYLCASSLWRVSNQPQHFGDGTRLSIL.